This note documents a single TCR beta chain sequence. In the authors' methods: Amplification from reference gene primers served as the basis for estimated nucleated cell counts. Clones were sequenced by immunoSEQ multiplex PCR, and TCRdb holds only the in-frame ones, with some missing. V and J calls and clone size are given by that table; D and trimming were obtained from the DNA. The table lists approximately 130,000 clones, approximately 86% of them singletons, with approximately 20% in the top ten. The data derive from a study of blood T cell repertoires in COVID-19. Across the whole study: Samples taken during acute and convalescent COVID-19 were collected in the United States, Italy and Spain. The analysed material was cDNA or gDNA that came from T cells, B-cell-depleted T cells, or PBMCs.

V lost 1 base, J lost 0 bases, and 3 bases lay in between. Germline lookup yields CDR1 GTSNPN and CDR2 SVGIG (reference sequence). This CDR3 is built from 13 residues. The TCR sequence derives from a woman in her forties or fifties who had recovered from COVID-19. Sequencing used peripheral blood. V is TRBV30 and J is TRBJ2-2; no clear D. The CDR3 DNA reads as TGTGCCTGGAGTGCTACGAACACCGGGGAGCTGTTTTTT. It codes for CAWSATNTGELFF.